This T cell receptor beta chain was captured in a study of early T cells in non-severe SARS-CoV-2 infection. CDR1 and CDR2 from the germline V gene are SQVTM and ANQGSEA. V lost 1 base and J 7 bases, leaving 14 bases between the germline ends. This CDR3 has 14 amino acids. TCRdb re-called the 5' RACE reads through MiXCR, storing one row per CDR3 protein. This sample has 50,000 to 65,000 distinct CDR3 sequences, with around 8.4% found just once. This clonotype appeared a few times. This clonotype originated in an adult who was a healthcare worker with PCR-confirmed SARS-CoV-2 infection or an uninfected control (not recorded which). Sequencing was carried out using whole blood. V usage is TRBV29-1 and J usage is TRBJ2-1; possibly TRBD2 for D (5 bases). CDR3 sequence reads: CSVEVETIRNEQFF. The CDR3 DNA follows: TGCAGCGTTGAAGTGGAGACTATACGGAATGAGCAGTTCTTC.